This section outlines one TCR beta chain sequence together with its context. This clone was recorded once. Its antigen target is currently unknown. The junction departs from germline at one end; a sequencing error may be responsible. Libraries came from the immunoSEQ multiplex PCR assay. For the multiplex PCR, a mixture combining 60 forward primers for TCR Vbeta segments and 13 reverse primers for TCR Jbeta segments was used. A multiplex PCR assay on genomic DNA amplified the CDR3 region of rearranged TCR beta genes. Amplified TCR beta libraries were sequenced as 87-base-pair reads on the Illumina HiSeq System. The authors processed their data as follows. A later analysis tallied some 79 million unique TCR beta chains across the 660 or so repertoires, and about 10 million of those chains were shared by two or more donors. Raw reads were error-corrected and collapsed into unique sequences with a nearest-neighbor algorithm that merged closely related sequences to remove PCR and sequencing errors. V, D and J gene segments were assigned by aligning CDR3 sequences to IMGT reference sequences. For a sequence to be retained, a match of at least six nucleotides to both a V gene segment and a J gene segment was required. A rearrangement was called productive if the CDR3 had no stop codons and remained in frame with V and J, and every other rearrangement was called non-productive. CDR3 was defined according to IMGT convention as the region running from the second conserved V-encoded cysteine to the conserved J-encoded phenylalanine. In an earlier analysis of 550 to 650 of the donors, sequences lacking an unambiguous match to a single V gene segment were excluded. In an earlier analysis of around 600 of the donors, V segments were called functional above 56.7% productive rearrangements and were called segregating when the between-donor standard deviation exceeded 5%. A statistical classification framework was developed to diagnose cytomegalovirus status using the catalog of TCR beta chain sequences. A later analysis assigned V and J genes by comparing TCR nucleotide sequences with IMGT/GENE-DB human TR gene sequences. A later analysis assigned CDR3 sequences and most-parsimonious VDJ recombination scenarios with the TCRdist pipeline. In a later analysis, each TCR beta chain was defined by its CDR3 amino acid sequence together with its V-gene family, and reads lacking a unique V-gene family were excluded. A later analysis removed 550 to 700 highly shared, low-generation-probability nucleotide sequences to deal with suspected cross-contamination and a sequencing artifact. In a later analysis, a clonal expansion index for each public chain was calculated from normalized within-repertoire ranks of inferred template counts. In a later analysis, generation probabilities were computed using a VDJ recombination model fitted to out-of-frame rearrangements, and the results were checked against IGoR. A later analysis scored TCR-TCR, TCR-HLA and TCR-CMV co-occurrence with hypergeometric tests, applying a repertoire-size bias correction to TCR pairs. To estimate false discovery rates, a later analysis permuted the HLA or CMV assignments 20 times. A later analysis grouped co-occurring TCRs with DBSCAN, adding TCRdist sequence similarity when clustering within HLA-allele-positive subsets. For co-occurrence clustering, repertoires with fewer than 30,000 or more than 120,000 public chains were excluded, along with five or six repertoires with anomalous nucleotide sharing. TCRdb carries this immuneACCESS record with in-frame sequences only. Its versions omit some clonotypes, under half of them owing to an unresolved V gene in the studies checked, with the rest unexplained. The DNA was the basis for D and trimming; V, J and clone size are from that table. In this sample the table shows around 90,000 clones, roughly 86% of which occur a single time. The ten top clones hold about a tenth of the sample.

In total, over 600 healthy bone marrow donors made up the cohort. Cohort members were all nominally healthy when sampled, although unrecorded immune exposures were likely present. The donor was CMV seropositive and belonged to the group of 270 or so seropositive cohort members. Every donor gave a peripheral blood sample, and the peripheral blood mononuclear cells from that sample were used for TCR beta sequencing. The Qiagen DNeasy Blood Extraction Kit was used to extract genomic DNA from the blood cell samples. The sample originates from a study of cytomegalovirus exposure and HLA in healthy donors (dated by TCRdb to the late 2010s). Looking at the study overall: In an earlier analysis of 550 to 750 of the donors, around 290 Gb of sequence data and 90 million to 120 million unique TCR beta sequences from about 180 million T cells were reported. In an earlier analysis of more than 550 of the donors, high-throughput TCR beta sequencing was used to judge whether each TCR beta V gene segment behaved as functional or pseudogenic. To study patterns of TCR occurrence, a later analysis re-analyzed previously published TCR beta repertoires from just over 650 donors and added high-resolution HLA genotyping. An early release covering 550 to 650 HLA-typed donors comprised approximately 290 gigabases of sequencing data and 85 million or so unique TCR sequences. To predict cytomegalovirus infection status, the study combined high-throughput TCR immunosequencing, statistical association of individual TCRs with disease status, and machine learning. The study aimed to test whether cataloging public T cell receptors could reveal signatures of past pathogen exposure. Among the roughly 400 genotyped donors, around 81% belonged to the genetic ancestry cluster associated with self-reported Caucasian donors. In the later analysis, no new phenotypic data were used to find candidate immune exposures; instead, reliance was placed on TCR beta sequences and their occurrence across donors. All discovery cohort repertoires had been generated using a single sequencing platform. A later genetic analysis took genome-wide SNP genotypes for about 55% of the roughly 700 donors and used that subset as a discovery cohort. The number of donors typed differed by locus, with roughly 629-640 for A, B, C, DRB1 and DQB1, more than 500 for DQA1, approximately 570 for DPA1, and some 440 for DPB1. Across about 380 genotyped donors of the cohort, an average of roughly 250,000 unique TCR beta nucleotide sequences per donor were sequenced, and roughly 20% of those sequences were non-productive. Roughly 5 DR-DQ haplotypes were handled as single units for association and clustering, since linkage in the cohort was strong. Along with the approximately 700-subject first cohort, a separate validation cohort of about 110 different subjects was used. The study used immunosequencing to profile the T cell repertoires of approximately 630 subjects and linked those repertoires to cytomegalovirus serostatus. HLA typing included class I and class II loci at four-digit resolution. Donor age, sex, ethnicity and CMV serostatus were compiled alongside the repertoire data. The study at large found these results: In the study, some 160 TCR beta chains were listed as associated with cytomegalovirus. Most TCR sequences were seen in very few donors, while some public TCRs were found in many individuals. The authors suggested that the approach could potentially be extended to other disease states and immunological phenotypes. An earlier analysis of approximately 570 of the donors showed that most TCR beta V segments appeared in productive rearrangements either about 87% or about 30% of the time, which broadly matched IMGT annotations. The classifier was reported to diagnose cytomegalovirus status with high specificity and sensitivity in both the original cohort and the validation cohort. In a later analysis, some 18,000 TCR beta sequences were associated with specific HLA alleles at a false discovery rate of 0.05. Sequencing depth was assumed to be roughly uniform across donors in the presence/absence analyses, though that assumption may not hold. Because counts were too low, around 17 rarely observed V segments, including chromosome 9 orphons, were left out of the earlier analysis of roughly 600 of the donors. V-gene and J-gene trimming of TCR beta chains was associated with a missense DCLRE1C variant in a later genetic analysis, and the association was replicated in an independent cohort. A further reported finding was that TCR beta sequences accurately predicted the HLA-A and HLA-B alleles for most subjects in the first cohort. Because some donors lacked HLA typing at each locus, the association tests relied only on the typed subset. Correlated functional status among segregating V segments might be attributable to linkage disequilibrium, but an unknown experimental factor could not be ruled out. When HLA alleles, especially DR and DQ, strongly co-occurred, TCR associations were difficult to assign to individual alleles. In a later analysis, HLA-associated TCR beta chains were found to be more clonally expanded and to have lower generation probabilities than equally common non-associated chains. Immune exposure information for the cohort was limited to CMV serostatus. This cohort had only TCR beta chains sequenced, and the lack of alpha or paired-chain data limited which features could be detected. Some IMGT-functional V segments, including TRBV6-2 and TRBV6-3, could not be distinguished by the 87-base-pair reads and were therefore excluded. A group of highly shared sequence variants was considered likely to be a technical artifact of the sequencing pipeline. A later analysis reported that several top co-occurrence clusters appeared linked to parvovirus B19, influenza, CMV and Epstein-Barr virus. According to a later analysis, TCR association rates differed among HLA loci, with DRB1 alleles showing the most associated TCRs and HLA-C alleles showing the fewest. In a later genetic analysis, fewer N-insertions in productive TCRs were reported among donors in an Asian-associated ancestry cluster than the roughly 640-donor mean. A later analysis found that most CMV-associated TCR beta chains appeared HLA-restricted, with HLA associations seemingly driven largely by CMV exposure. In vitro tests confirmed that a few of the cytomegalovirus-associated TCR beta chains recognize cytomegalovirus antigens.

CDR1 and CDR2 are read off the germline V gene as ENHRY and SYGVKD. From the cysteine through the phenylalanine, the CDR3 covers 10 amino acids. This entry keeps only the CDR3 DNA: 30 bases, framed from base 1. Input material: PBMCs. This clonotype was obtained from a man in his thirties or forties in good health and CMV-seropositive. The chain couples TRBV10-3 to TRBJ1-2; TRBD1 is a possible D gene, resting on 6 matching bases. The CDR3 sequence is CAISVIQGIF. In nucleotides, the sequence is TGTGCCATCAGTGTAATCCAGGGGATCTTC.